This is a list of T cell receptor beta chains from one sample in a study of STAT3 mutations in large granular lymphocyte leukemia. Sequenced by immunoSEQ multiplex PCR; TCRdb stores in-frame clones only, minus some. Altogether about 2,600 clones are present, 85% to 90% being singletons, with the ten largest covering 80% to 95%. The sequenced material came from peripheral blood mononuclear cells. Receptor source: a woman in her 70s with T-cell large granular lymphocyte leukemia. Some clones in this sample may be carry-over from other donors' samples. Both conserved end residues are part of each CDR3. The D gene is left open where the match is weak. Clone size is shown for a subset of rows, as once, few, many or a class of expanded clone.

CDR3 protein: CASRQGWYEQYF
CDR3 DNA: TGTGCCAGCCGACAGGGCTGGTACGAGCAGTACTTC
J gene: TRBJ2-7
clone size: -
D gene: TRBD1
V gene: TRBV28

CDR3 protein: CASSKDRGGPNEQFF
CDR3 DNA: TGTGCCAGCAGCAAAGATCGGGGGGGGCCCAATGAGCAGTTCTTC
J gene: TRBJ2-1
clone size: -
D gene: -
V gene: TRBV21-1

CDR3 protein: CASSPLAGRYNEQFF
CDR3 DNA: TGTGCCAGCTCACCCCTTGCGGGGAGGTACAATGAGCAGTTCTTC
J gene: TRBJ2-1
clone size: once
D gene: -
V gene: TRBV18

CDR3 protein: CASSYSPSHGFEQYF
CDR3 DNA: TGTGCCAGCAGTTACTCCCCCTCTCACGGGTTCGAGCAGTACTTC
J gene: TRBJ2-7
clone size: -
D gene: -
V gene: TRBV6-5

CDR3 protein: CASSPVGERLGYGYTF
CDR3 DNA: TGCGCCAGCAGCCCGGTGGGTGAGCGGCTCGGCTATGGCTACACCTTC
J gene: TRBJ1-2
clone size: -
D gene: -
V gene: TRBV4-1

CDR3 protein: CASSLGGDRGQPQHF
CDR3 DNA: TGTGCCAGCAGCTTAGGGGGAGACAGGGGCCAGCCCCAGCATTTT
J gene: TRBJ1-5
clone size: -
D gene: TRBD1
V gene: TRBV7-9

CDR3 protein: CSVVDSGYGYTF
CDR3 DNA: TGCAGCGTTGTCGACAGCGGCTATGGCTACACCTTC
J gene: TRBJ1-2
clone size: once
D gene: -
V gene: TRBV29-1

CDR3 protein: CASSRGRGWSGELFF
CDR3 DNA: TGTGCCAGCAGCCGGGGTCGGGGTTGGTCTGGGGAGCTGTTTTTT
J gene: TRBJ2-2
clone size: -
D gene: -
V gene: TRBV6-5

CDR3 protein: CASSRDSSPDTQYF
CDR3 DNA: TGTGCCAGCAGCCGGGACTCTAGTCCCGATACGCAGTATTTT
J gene: TRBJ2-3
clone size: -
D gene: -
V gene: TRBV5-4

CDR3 protein: CASSQGRGGNTEAFF
CDR3 DNA: TGTGCCAGCAGCCAAGGACGGGGAGGGAACACTGAAGCTTTCTTT
J gene: TRBJ1-1
clone size: -
D gene: -
V gene: TRBV14

CDR3 protein: CAWTPQGGEQYF
CDR3 DNA: TGTGCCTGGACCCCACAGGGAGGCGAGCAGTACTTC
J gene: TRBJ2-7
clone size: -
D gene: -
V gene: TRBV30

CDR3 protein: CASTVITMNTEAFF
CDR3 DNA: TGTGCCAGCACCGTAATTACCATGAACACTGAAGCTTTCTTT
J gene: TRBJ1-1
clone size: -
D gene: -
V gene: TRBV6-5

CDR3 protein: CASSPPGPAGEKLFF
CDR3 DNA: TGTGCCAGCTCACCACCGGGTCCAGCAGGTGAAAAACTGTTTTTT
J gene: TRBJ1-4
clone size: -
D gene: -
V gene: TRBV18

CDR3 protein: CASSFGGRTDTQYF
CDR3 DNA: TGTGCCAGCAGTTTCGGGGGGAGAACAGATACGCAGTATTTT
J gene: TRBJ2-3
clone size: -
D gene: TRBD2
V gene: TRBV27

CDR3 protein: CASSPNYGSGNTIYF
CDR3 DNA: TGCGCCAGCAGCCCGAATTACGGCTCTGGAAACACCATATATTTT
J gene: TRBJ1-3
clone size: -
D gene: -
V gene: TRBV4-3

CDR3 protein: CASSDAGGGTDTQYF
CDR3 DNA: TGCGCCAGCAGCGACGCGGGGGGCGGCACAGATACGCAGTATTTT
J gene: TRBJ2-3
clone size: -
D gene: TRBD2
V gene: TRBV5-1

CDR3 protein: CASSLPGVSNTGELFF
CDR3 DNA: TGTGCCAGCAGCCTTCCGGGGGTGTCGAACACCGGGGAGCTGTTTTTT
J gene: TRBJ2-2
clone size: -
D gene: -
V gene: TRBV9

CDR3 protein: CASSLAGVANEKLFF
CDR3 DNA: TGTGCCAGCAGCTTGGCCGGGGTAGCTAATGAAAAACTGTTTTTT
J gene: TRBJ1-4
clone size: -
D gene: -
V gene: TRBV5-4

CDR3 protein: CAWSRGQLNNSPLHF
CDR3 DNA: TGTGCCTGGAGTAGGGGCCAGTTAAATAATTCACCCCTCCACTTT
J gene: TRBJ1-6
clone size: -
D gene: -
V gene: TRBV30

CDR3 protein: CASARTGQGDGYTF
CDR3 DNA: TGTGCCAGCGCCCGGACGGGACAGGGAGATGGCTACACCTTC
J gene: TRBJ1-2
clone size: -
D gene: TRBD1
V gene: TRBV18

CDR3 protein: CAWRRGGTLYNEQFF
CDR3 DNA: TGTGCCTGGAGAAGAGGGGGGACGCTTTACAATGAGCAGTTCTTC
J gene: TRBJ2-1
clone size: -
D gene: -
V gene: TRBV30

CDR3 protein: CASSLGGTHSTDTQYF
CDR3 DNA: TGCGCCAGCAGCTTGGGGGGGACTCATAGCACAGATACGCAGTATTTT
J gene: TRBJ2-3
clone size: -
D gene: -
V gene: TRBV5-1

CDR3 protein: CASSFLPRGTETQYF
CDR3 DNA: TGTGCCAGCAGCTTCCTACCACGGGGTACAGAGACCCAGTACTTC
J gene: TRBJ2-5
clone size: -
D gene: -
V gene: TRBV7-8

CDR3 protein: CSVHRDNTEAFF
CDR3 DNA: TGCAGCGTGCACAGGGATAACACTGAAGCTTTCTTT
J gene: TRBJ1-1
clone size: -
D gene: -
V gene: TRBV29-1

CDR3 protein: CASSPTTGAYGYTF
CDR3 DNA: TGTGCCAGCTCACCGACGACAGGGGCCTATGGCTACACCTTC
J gene: TRBJ1-2
clone size: -
D gene: TRBD1
V gene: TRBV18

CDR3 protein: CASQTGGNHEQYF
CDR3 DNA: TGTGCCAGCCAGACAGGGGGCAACCACGAGCAGTACTTC
J gene: TRBJ2-7
clone size: -
D gene: TRBD1
V gene: TRBV28

CDR3 protein: CASSPKTGAGTEAFF
CDR3 DNA: TGTGCCAGCAGCCCCAAAACAGGGGCGGGCACTGAAGCTTTCTTT
J gene: TRBJ1-1
clone size: -
D gene: TRBD1
V gene: TRBV7-9

CDR3 protein: CASSFAPGGFTEAFF
CDR3 DNA: TGTGCCAGCAGTTTTGCCCCAGGGGGTTTCACTGAAGCTTTCTTT
J gene: TRBJ1-1
clone size: -
D gene: TRBD1
V gene: TRBV28

CDR3 protein: CASSEQGTGELFF
CDR3 DNA: TGTGCCAGCAGTGAGCAAGGGACCGGGGAGCTGTTTTTT
J gene: TRBJ2-2
clone size: once
D gene: -
V gene: TRBV6-4

CDR3 protein: CASSLGGGRDTQYF
CDR3 DNA: TGTGCCAGCAGCTTAGGCGGGGGCAGAGATACGCAGTATTTT
J gene: TRBJ2-3
clone size: -
D gene: -
V gene: TRBV7-2

CDR3 protein: CASSPYGTERNQPQHF
CDR3 DNA: TGTGCCAGCTCACCCTACGGGACGGAAAGAAATCAGCCCCAGCATTTT
J gene: TRBJ1-5
clone size: -
D gene: -
V gene: TRBV18

CDR3 protein: CASSWLAGGDQETQYF
CDR3 DNA: TGTGCCAGCTCGTGGCTAGCGGGGGGCGACCAAGAGACCCAGTACTTC
J gene: TRBJ2-5
clone size: once
D gene: TRBD2
V gene: TRBV18

CDR3 protein: CASSPIGLADSYEQYF
CDR3 DNA: TGTGCCAGCAGTCCGATCGGACTAGCGGACTCCTACGAGCAGTACTTC
J gene: TRBJ2-7
clone size: -
D gene: TRBD2
V gene: TRBV27

CDR3 protein: CASSIARDPYEQYF
CDR3 DNA: TGTGCCAGTAGTATTGCCAGGGACCCGTACGAGCAGTACTTC
J gene: TRBJ2-7
clone size: once
D gene: -
V gene: TRBV19

CDR3 protein: CSVDIGGQNYGYTF
CDR3 DNA: TGCAGCGTTGACATAGGAGGGCAAAACTATGGCTACACCTTC
J gene: TRBJ1-2
clone size: -
D gene: -
V gene: TRBV29-1

CDR3 protein: CSTFSGTDTQYF
CDR3 DNA: TGCAGCACCTTCAGCGGCACAGATACGCAGTATTTT
J gene: TRBJ2-3
clone size: -
D gene: -
V gene: TRBV29-1

CDR3 protein: CASSQGGQGSSPLHF
CDR3 DNA: TGCGCCAGCAGCCAAGGGGGACAGGGTAGTTCACCCCTCCACTTT
J gene: TRBJ1-6
clone size: -
D gene: TRBD1
V gene: TRBV4-1

CDR3 protein: CASSLVAGNNSPLHF
CDR3 DNA: TGTGCCAGCAGCTTGGTTGCAGGGAATAATTCACCCCTCCACTTT
J gene: TRBJ1-6
clone size: -
D gene: -
V gene: TRBV5-4

CDR3 protein: CAWKAGPVETQYF
CDR3 DNA: TGTGCCTGGAAAGCGGGCCCGGTGGAGACCCAGTACTTC
J gene: TRBJ2-5
clone size: -
D gene: -
V gene: TRBV30

CDR3 protein: CASSQPEAGGYEQYF
CDR3 DNA: TGTGCCAGCAGCCAACCTGAAGCGGGGGGCTACGAGCAGTACTTC
J gene: TRBJ2-7
clone size: -
D gene: TRBD2
V gene: TRBV5-6

CDR3 protein: CASSFEGHKTDTQYF
CDR3 DNA: TGCGCCAGCAGCTTTGAGGGGCACAAAACAGATACGCAGTATTTT
J gene: TRBJ2-3
clone size: -
D gene: -
V gene: TRBV5-1

CDR3 protein: CASSQRYTGNEQFF
CDR3 DNA: TGTGCCAGCAGCCAACGGTATACTGGGAATGAGCAGTTCTTC
J gene: TRBJ2-1
clone size: -
D gene: -
V gene: TRBV7-2

CDR3 protein: CASSFRTSYEQYF
CDR3 DNA: TGTGCCAGCAGTTTCCGGACCTCCTACGAGCAGTACTTC
J gene: TRBJ2-7
clone size: -
D gene: -
V gene: TRBV6-5

CDR3 protein: CASSLLSADMGNQPQHF
CDR3 DNA: TGTGCCAGCAGCTTGTTGTCCGCCGACATGGGCAATCAGCCCCAGCATTTT
J gene: TRBJ1-5
clone size: -
D gene: -
V gene: TRBV5-8

CDR3 protein: CASIGGDRDPYEQYF
CDR3 DNA: TGTGCCAGCATCGGCGGGGACAGGGATCCCTACGAGCAGTACTTC
J gene: TRBJ2-7
clone size: -
D gene: TRBD1
V gene: TRBV28

CDR3 protein: CASRNLAGGRDEQFF
CDR3 DNA: TGTGCCAGCAGGAATCTAGCGGGGGGCAGGGATGAGCAGTTCTTC
J gene: TRBJ2-1
clone size: -
D gene: TRBD2
V gene: TRBV11-2

CDR3 protein: CASSVNPGQPNEQYF
CDR3 DNA: TGTGCCAGCAGTGTAAACCCGGGACAGCCCAACGAGCAGTACTTC
J gene: TRBJ2-7
clone size: -
D gene: TRBD1
V gene: TRBV9

CDR3 protein: CASSQEGREDHEQYF
CDR3 DNA: TGTGCCAGCAGTCAAGAGGGCAGGGAGGACCACGAGCAGTACTTC
J gene: TRBJ2-7
clone size: -
D gene: -
V gene: TRBV11-2

CDR3 protein: CAWSGDRPFYEQYF
CDR3 DNA: TGTGCCTGGAGCGGGGACAGGCCCTTTTACGAGCAGTACTTC
J gene: TRBJ2-7
clone size: -
D gene: TRBD1
V gene: TRBV30

CDR3 protein: CASRSRLAVNIQYF
CDR3 DNA: TGTGCCAGTAGGTCCCGACTAGCGGTAAACATTCAGTACTTC
J gene: TRBJ2-4
clone size: few
D gene: TRBD2
V gene: TRBV19

CDR3 protein: CASSLGADNEQFF
CDR3 DNA: TGTGCCAGCAGCTTAGGCGCTGACAATGAGCAGTTCTTC
J gene: TRBJ2-1
clone size: -
D gene: -
V gene: TRBV7-9